This T cell receptor beta chain was found in a study of T cell responses to AZD1222 COVID-19 vaccine. Study-wide background: Pooling was applied to second doses at about 4 or about 12 weeks. Regarding the study as a whole: A rise in Spike-specific TCR breadth and depth followed two AZD1222 doses. Clonal diversity was possibly underestimated; the donors were predominantly white British and more often female.

The V gene's germline CDR1 is SGHNT and CDR2 YYREEE (reference sequence). CDR3 length equals 13 residues. V was clipped by 1 base and J by 9 bases, with 11 bases between them. As concerns this clone: Its specificity is not known.

Sequenced by immunoSEQ multiplex PCR; TCRdb stores in-frame clones only, minus some. Here the sample spans about 96,000 clones, about nine tenths being singletons. The V and J genes are TRBV5-4 and TRBJ1-3; no firm D call. This receptor was obtained from an adult in good health. The sample consisted of peripheral blood, taken on day 0 of AZD1222 vaccination. CDR3 sequence reads: CASSLTERSTIYF. The CDR3 DNA sequence: TGTGCCAGCAGCTTGACCGAGCGGTCCACCATATATTTT. The whole variable domain, remainder taken from reference TRBV5-4 and TRBJ1-3, is ETGVTQSPTHLIKTRGQQVTLRCSSQSGHNTVSWYQQALGQGPQFIFQYYREEENGRGNFPPRFSGLQFPNYSSELNVNALELDDSALYLCASSLTERSTIYFGEGSWLTVV.